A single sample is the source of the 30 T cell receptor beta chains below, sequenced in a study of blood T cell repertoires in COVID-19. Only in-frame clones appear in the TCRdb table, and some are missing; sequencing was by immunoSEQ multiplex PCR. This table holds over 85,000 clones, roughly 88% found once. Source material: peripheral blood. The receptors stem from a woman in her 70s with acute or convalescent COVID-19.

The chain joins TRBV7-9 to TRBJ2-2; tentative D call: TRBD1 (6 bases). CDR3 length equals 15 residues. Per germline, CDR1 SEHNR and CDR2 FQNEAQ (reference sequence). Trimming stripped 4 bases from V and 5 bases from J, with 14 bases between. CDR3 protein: CASSSQGGFTGELFF. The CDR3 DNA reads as TGTGCCAGCAGCTCACAGGGCGGCTTTACCGGGGAGCTGTTTTTT.

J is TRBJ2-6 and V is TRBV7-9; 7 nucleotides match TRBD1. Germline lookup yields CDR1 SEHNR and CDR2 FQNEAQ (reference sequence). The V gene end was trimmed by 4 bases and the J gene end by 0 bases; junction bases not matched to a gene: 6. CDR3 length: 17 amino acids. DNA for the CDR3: TGTGCCAGCAGCTCTCGGGACAGACGCTCTGGGGCCAACGTCCTGACTTTC. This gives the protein CASSSRDRRSGANVLTF.

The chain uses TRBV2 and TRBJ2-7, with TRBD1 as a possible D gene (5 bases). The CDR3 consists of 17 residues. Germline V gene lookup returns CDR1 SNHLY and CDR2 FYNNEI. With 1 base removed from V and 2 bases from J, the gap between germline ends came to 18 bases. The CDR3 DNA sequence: TGTGCCAGCAGTGAAGGCAATCCAGCAGGGATCCCCTACGAGCAGTACTTC. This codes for CASSEGNPAGIPYEQYF. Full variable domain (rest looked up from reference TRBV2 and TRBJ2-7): EPEVTQTPSHQVTQMGQEVILRCVPISNHLYFYWYRQILGQKVEFLVSFYNNEISEKSEIFDDQFSVERPDGSNFTLKIRSTKLEDSAMYFCASSEGNPAGIPYEQYFGPGTRLTVT.

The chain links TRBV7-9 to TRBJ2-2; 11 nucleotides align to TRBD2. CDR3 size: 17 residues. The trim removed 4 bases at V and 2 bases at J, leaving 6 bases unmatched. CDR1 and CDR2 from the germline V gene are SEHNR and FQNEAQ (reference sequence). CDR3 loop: CASSSRLAGRNTGELFF. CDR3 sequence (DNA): TGTGCCAGCAGCTCACGACTAGCGGGGCGCAACACCGGGGAGCTGTTTTTT. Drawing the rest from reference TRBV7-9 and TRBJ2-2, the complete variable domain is DTGVSQNPRHKITKRGQNVTFRCDPISEHNRLYWYRQTLGQGPEFLTYFQNEAQLEKSRLLSDRFSAERPKGSFSTLEIQRTEQGDSAMYLCASSSRLAGRNTGELFFGEGSRLTVL.

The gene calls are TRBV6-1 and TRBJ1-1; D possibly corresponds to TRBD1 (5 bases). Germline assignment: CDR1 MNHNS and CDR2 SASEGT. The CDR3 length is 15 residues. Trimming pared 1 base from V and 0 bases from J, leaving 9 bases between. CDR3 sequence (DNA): TGTGCCAGCAGTGAAGATTGGACAATGAACACTGAAGCTTTCTTT. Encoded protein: CASSEDWTMNTEAFF.

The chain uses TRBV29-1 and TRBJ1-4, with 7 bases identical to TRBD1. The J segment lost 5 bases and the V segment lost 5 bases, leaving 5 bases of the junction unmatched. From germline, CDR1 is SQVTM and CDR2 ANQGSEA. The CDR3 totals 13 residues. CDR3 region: CSVLGQRNEKLFF. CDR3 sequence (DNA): TGCAGCGTTTTGGGACAGAGAAATGAAAAACTGTTTTTT.

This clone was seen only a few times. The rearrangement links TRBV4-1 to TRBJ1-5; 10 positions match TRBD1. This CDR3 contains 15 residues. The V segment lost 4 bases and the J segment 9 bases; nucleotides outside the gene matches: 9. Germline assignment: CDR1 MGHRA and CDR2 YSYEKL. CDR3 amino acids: CASSPVPGQGLPQHF. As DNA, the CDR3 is TGCGCCAGCAGCCCAGTCCCGGGACAGGGGTTGCCCCAGCATTTT.

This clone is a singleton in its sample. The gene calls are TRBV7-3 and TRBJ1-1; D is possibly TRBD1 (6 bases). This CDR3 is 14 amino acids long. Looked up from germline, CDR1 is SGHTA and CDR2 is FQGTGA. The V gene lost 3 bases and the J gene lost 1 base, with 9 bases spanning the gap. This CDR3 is CASSFGRGNTEAFF. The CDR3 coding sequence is TGTGCCAGCAGCTTTGGCAGGGGGAACACTGAAGCTTTCTTT.

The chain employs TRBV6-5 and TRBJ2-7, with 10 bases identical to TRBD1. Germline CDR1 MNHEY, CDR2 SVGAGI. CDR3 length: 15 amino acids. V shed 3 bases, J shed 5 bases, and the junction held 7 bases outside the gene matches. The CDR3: CASSYNDRGQNEQYF. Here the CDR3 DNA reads TGTGCCAGCAGTTATAACGACAGGGGGCAAAACGAGCAGTACTTC.

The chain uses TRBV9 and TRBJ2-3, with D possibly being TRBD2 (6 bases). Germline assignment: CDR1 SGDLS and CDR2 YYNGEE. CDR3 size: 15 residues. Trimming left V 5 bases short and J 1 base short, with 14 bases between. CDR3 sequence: CASRGPGLGTDTQYF. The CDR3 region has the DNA TGTGCCAGCAGAGGACCGGGACTTGGCACAGATACGCAGTATTTT. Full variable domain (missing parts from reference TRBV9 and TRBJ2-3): DSGVTQTPKHLITATGQRVTLRCSPRSGDLSVYWYQQSLDQGLQFLIQYYNGEERAKGNILERFSAQQFPDLHSELNLSSLELGDSALYFCASRGPGLGTDTQYFGPGTRLTVL.

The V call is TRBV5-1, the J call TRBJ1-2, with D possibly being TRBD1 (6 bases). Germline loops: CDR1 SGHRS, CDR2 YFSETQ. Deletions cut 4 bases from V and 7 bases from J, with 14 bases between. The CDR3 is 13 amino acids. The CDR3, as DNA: TGCGCCAGCAGCATGACAGGTGCCCGTGGCTACACCTTC. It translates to CASSMTGARGYTF. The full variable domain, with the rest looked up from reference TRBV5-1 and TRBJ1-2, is KAGVTQTPRYLIKTRGQQVTLSCSPISGHRSVSWYQQTPGQGLQFLFEYFSETQRNKGNFPGRFSGRQFSNSRSEMNVSTLELGDSALYLCASSMTGARGYTFGSGTRLTVV.

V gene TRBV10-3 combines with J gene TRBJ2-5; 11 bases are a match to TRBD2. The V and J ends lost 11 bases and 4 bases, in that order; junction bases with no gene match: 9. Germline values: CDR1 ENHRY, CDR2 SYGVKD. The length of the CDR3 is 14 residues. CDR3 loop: CAHSTSGSGETQYF. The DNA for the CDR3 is TGTGCCCACTCAACTAGCGGGAGTGGAGAGACCCAGTACTTC.

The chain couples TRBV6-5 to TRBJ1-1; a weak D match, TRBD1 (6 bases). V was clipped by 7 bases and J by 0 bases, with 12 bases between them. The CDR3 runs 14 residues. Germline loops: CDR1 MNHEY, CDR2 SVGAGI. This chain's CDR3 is CASNPGQLNTEAFF. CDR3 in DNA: TGTGCCAGCAACCCTGGACAGCTGAACACTGAAGCTTTCTTT.

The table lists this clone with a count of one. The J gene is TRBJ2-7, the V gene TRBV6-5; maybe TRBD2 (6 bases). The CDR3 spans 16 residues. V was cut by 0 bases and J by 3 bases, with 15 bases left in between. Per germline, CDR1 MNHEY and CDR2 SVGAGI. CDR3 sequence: CASSYSGVAAFYEQYF. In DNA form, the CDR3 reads TGTGCCAGCAGTTACTCCGGGGTAGCGGCATTCTACGAGCAGTACTTC.

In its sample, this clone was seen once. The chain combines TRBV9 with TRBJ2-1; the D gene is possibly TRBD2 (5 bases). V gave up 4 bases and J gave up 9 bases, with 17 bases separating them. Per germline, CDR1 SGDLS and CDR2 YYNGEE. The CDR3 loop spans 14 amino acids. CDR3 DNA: TGTGCCAGCAGCCCCGCAATCGGAGGCGCTGAGCAGTTCTTC. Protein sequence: CASSPAIGGAEQFF. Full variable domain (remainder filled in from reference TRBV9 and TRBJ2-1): DSGVTQTPKHLITATGQRVTLRCSPRSGDLSVYWYQQSLDQGLQFLIQYYNGEERAKGNILERFSAQQFPDLHSELNLSSLELGDSALYFCASSPAIGGAEQFFGPGTRLTVL.

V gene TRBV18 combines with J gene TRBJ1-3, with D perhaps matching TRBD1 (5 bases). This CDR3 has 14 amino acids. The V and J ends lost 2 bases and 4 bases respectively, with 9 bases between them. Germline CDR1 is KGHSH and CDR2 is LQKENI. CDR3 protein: CASSPARAGNTIYF. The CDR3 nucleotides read TGTGCCAGCTCACCAGCCAGGGCGGGAAACACCATATATTTT.

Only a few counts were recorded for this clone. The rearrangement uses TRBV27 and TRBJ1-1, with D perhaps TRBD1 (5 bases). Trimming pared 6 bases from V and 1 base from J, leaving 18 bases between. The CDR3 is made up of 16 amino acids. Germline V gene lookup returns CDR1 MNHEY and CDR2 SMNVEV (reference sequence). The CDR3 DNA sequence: TGTGCCAGCAGAACCAACCCGGGACTGAGGAACACTGAAGCTTTCTTT. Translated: CASRTNPGLRNTEAFF.

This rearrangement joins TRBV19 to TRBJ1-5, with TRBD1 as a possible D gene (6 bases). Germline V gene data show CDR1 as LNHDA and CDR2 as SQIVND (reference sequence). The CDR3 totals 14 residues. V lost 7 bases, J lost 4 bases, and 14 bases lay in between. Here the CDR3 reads CASTSQGRNQPQHF. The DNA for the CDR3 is TGTGCCAGTACTTCACAGGGCCGGAATCAGCCCCAGCATTTT.

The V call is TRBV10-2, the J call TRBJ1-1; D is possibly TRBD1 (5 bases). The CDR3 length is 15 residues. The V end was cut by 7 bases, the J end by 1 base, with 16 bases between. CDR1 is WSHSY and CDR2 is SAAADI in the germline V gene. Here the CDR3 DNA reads TGCGCCAGCACTCGATGGGGGGAGTCGAACACTGAAGCTTTCTTT. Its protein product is CASTRWGESNTEAFF.

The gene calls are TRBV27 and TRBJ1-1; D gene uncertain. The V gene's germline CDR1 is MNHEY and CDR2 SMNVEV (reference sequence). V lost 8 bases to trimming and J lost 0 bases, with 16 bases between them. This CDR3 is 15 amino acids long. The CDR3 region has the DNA TGTGCCAGCCACCGAGGAGGCCCCGTGAACACTGAAGCTTTCTTT. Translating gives CASHRGGPVNTEAFF.

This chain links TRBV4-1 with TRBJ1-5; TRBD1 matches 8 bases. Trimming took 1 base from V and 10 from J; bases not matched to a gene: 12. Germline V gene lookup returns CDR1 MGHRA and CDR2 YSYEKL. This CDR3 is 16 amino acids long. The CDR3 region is CASSQGHGQGGGPQHF. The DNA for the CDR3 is TGCGCCAGCAGCCAAGGGCACGGACAGGGAGGTGGACCCCAGCATTTT.

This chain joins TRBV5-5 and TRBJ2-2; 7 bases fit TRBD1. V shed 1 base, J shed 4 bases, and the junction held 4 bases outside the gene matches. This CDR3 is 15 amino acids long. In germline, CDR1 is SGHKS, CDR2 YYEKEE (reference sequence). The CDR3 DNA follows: TGTGCCAGCAGCTTGAGACAGGGCCCCACCGGGGAGCTGTTTTTT. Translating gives CASSLRQGPTGELFF. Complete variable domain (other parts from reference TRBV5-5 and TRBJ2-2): DAGVTQSPTHLIKTRGQQVTLRCSPISGHKSVSWYQQVLGQGPQFIFQYYEKEERGRGNFPDRFSARQFPNYSSELNVNALLLGDSALYLCASSLRQGPTGELFFGEGSRLTVL.

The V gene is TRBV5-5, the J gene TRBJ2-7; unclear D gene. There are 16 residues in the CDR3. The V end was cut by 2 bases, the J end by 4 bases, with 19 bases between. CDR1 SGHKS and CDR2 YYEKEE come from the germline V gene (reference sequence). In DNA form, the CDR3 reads TGTGCCAGCAGCTTAGTTTATCGGGTAACCAAGTACGAGCAGTACTTC. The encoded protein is CASSLVYRVTKYEQYF. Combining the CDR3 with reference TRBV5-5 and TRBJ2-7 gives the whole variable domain DAGVTQSPTHLIKTRGQQVTLRCSPISGHKSVSWYQQVLGQGPQFIFQYYEKEERGRGNFPDRFSARQFPNYSSELNVNALLLGDSALYLCASSLVYRVTKYEQYFGPGTRLTVT.

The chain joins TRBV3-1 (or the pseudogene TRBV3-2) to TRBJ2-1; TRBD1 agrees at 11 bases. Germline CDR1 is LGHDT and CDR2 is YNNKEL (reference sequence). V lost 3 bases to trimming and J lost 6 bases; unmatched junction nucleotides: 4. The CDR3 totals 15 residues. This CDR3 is CASSQRTGGGNEQFF. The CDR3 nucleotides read TGTGCCAGCAGCCAGAGGACAGGGGGCGGCAATGAGCAGTTCTTC.

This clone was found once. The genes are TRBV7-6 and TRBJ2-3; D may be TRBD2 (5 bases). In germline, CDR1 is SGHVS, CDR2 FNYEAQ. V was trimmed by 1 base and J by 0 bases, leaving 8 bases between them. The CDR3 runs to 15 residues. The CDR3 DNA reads TGTGCCAGCAGCTTAGTTGGCGGGAGCACAGATACGCAGTATTTT. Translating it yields CASSLVGGSTDTQYF.

The DNA for the CDR3 is TGTGCCACCAGTGATGAGTTCTATGGCTACACCTTC. This sequence encodes CATSDEFYGYTF. V usage is TRBV24-1 and J usage is TRBJ1-2; D is undetermined. V lost 3 bases and J lost 4, with 5 bases in between. Germline V CDR1 and CDR2: KGHDR, SFDVKD. The CDR3 contains 12 residues.

CDR3 nucleotide sequence: TGTGCCAGTAGTCAAGGGACAGGACCGAACACCGGGGAGCTGTTTTTT. It specifies CASSQGTGPNTGELFF. The V call is TRBV19, the J call TRBJ2-2; 8 nucleotides line up with TRBD1. J lost 0 bases, V lost 5 bases, and 5 bases had no gene match. The CDR3 consists of 16 residues. The germline V gene has CDR1 LNHDA and CDR2 SQIVND (reference sequence).

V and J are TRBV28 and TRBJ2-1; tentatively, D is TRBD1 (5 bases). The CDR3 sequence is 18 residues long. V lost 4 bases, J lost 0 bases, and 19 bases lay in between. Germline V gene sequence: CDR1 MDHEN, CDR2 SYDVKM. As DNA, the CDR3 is TGTGCCAGCAGTTCCCCCACAGGCACGTACCCCTCCTACAATGAGCAGTTCTTC. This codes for CASSSPTGTYPSYNEQFF.

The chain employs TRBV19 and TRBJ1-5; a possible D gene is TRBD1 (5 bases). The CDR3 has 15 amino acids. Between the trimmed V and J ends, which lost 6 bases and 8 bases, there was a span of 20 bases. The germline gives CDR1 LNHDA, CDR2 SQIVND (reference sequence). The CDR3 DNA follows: TGTGCCAGTAGCCCTAAATCCGGGACTTTTGAGCCCCAGCATTTT. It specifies CASSPKSGTFEPQHF.

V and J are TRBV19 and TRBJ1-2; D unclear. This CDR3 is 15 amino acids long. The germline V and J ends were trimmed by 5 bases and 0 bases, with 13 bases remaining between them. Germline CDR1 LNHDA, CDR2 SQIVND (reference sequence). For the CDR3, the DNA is TGTGCCAGTAGTTCCCGATCGTTAGCTAACTATGGCTACACCTTC. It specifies CASSSRSLANYGYTF.